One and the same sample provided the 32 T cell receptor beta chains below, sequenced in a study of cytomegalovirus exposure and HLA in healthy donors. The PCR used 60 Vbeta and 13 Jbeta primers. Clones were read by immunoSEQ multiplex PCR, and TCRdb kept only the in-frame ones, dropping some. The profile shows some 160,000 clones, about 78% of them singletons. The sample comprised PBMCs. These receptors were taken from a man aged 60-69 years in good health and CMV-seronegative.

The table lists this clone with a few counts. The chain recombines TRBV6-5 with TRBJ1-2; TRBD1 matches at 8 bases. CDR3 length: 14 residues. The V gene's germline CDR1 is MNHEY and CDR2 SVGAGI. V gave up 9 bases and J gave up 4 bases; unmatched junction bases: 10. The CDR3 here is CASHNRGMSYGYTF. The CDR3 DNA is TGTGCCAGTCACAACAGGGGGATGAGCTATGGCTACACCTTC.

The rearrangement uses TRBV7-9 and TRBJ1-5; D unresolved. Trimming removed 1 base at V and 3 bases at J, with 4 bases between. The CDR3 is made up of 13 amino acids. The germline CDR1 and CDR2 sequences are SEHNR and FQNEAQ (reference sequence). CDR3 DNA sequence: TGTGCCAGCAGCTTAGACAACAATCAGCCCCAGCATTTT. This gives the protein CASSLDNNQPQHF. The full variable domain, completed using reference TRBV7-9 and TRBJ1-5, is DTGVSQNPRHKITKRGQNVTFRCDPISEHNRLYWYRQTLGQGPEFLTYFQNEAQLEKSRLLSDRFSAERPKGSFSTLEIQRTEQGDSAMYLCASSLDNNQPQHFGDGTRLSIL.

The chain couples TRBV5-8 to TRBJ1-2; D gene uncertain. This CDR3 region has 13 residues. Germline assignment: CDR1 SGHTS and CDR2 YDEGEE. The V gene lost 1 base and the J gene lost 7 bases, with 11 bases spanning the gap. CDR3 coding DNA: TGTGCCAGCAGCTTGAGAGGGATGAGTGGCTACACCTTC. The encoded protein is CASSLRGMSGYTF.

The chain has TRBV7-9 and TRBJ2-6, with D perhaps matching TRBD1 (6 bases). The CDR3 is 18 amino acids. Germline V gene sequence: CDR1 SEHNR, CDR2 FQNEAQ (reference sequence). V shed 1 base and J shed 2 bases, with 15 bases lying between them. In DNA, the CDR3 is TGTGCCAGCAGCTTAGATACGGCAGGGGTGGCTGGGGCCAACGTCCTGACTTTC. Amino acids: CASSLDTAGVAGANVLTF. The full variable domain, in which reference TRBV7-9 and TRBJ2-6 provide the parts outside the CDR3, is DTGVSQNPRHKITKRGQNVTFRCDPISEHNRLYWYRQTLGQGPEFLTYFQNEAQLEKSRLLSDRFSAERPKGSFSTLEIQRTEQGDSAMYLCASSLDTAGVAGANVLTFGAGSRLTVL.

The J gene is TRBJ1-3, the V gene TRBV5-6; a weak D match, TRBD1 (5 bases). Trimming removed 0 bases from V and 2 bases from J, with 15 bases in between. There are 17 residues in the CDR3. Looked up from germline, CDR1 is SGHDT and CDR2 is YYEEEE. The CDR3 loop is CASSLGAFGGAGNTIYF. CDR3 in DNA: TGTGCCAGCAGCTTGGGGGCTTTCGGGGGTGCTGGAAACACCATATATTTT. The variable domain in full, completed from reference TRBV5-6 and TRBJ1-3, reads DAGVTQSPTHLIKTRGQQVTLRCSPKSGHDTVSWYQQALGQGPQFIFQYYEEEERQRGNFPDRFSGHQFPNYSSELNVNALLLGDSALYLCASSLGAFGGAGNTIYFGEGSWLTVV.

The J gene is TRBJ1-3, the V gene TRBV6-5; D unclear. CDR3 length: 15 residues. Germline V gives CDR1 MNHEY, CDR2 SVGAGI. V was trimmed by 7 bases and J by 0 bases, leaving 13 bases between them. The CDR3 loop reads CASTKLISSGNTIYF. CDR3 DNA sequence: TGTGCCAGCACCAAACTGATATCCTCTGGAAACACCATATATTTT.

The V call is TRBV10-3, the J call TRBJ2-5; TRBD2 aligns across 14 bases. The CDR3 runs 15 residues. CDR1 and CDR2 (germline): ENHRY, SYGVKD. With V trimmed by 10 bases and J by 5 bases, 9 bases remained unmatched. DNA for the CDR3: TGTGCCACCACGGGACTAGCGGGGGCGGGGGAGACCCAGTACTTC. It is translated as CATTGLAGAGETQYF.

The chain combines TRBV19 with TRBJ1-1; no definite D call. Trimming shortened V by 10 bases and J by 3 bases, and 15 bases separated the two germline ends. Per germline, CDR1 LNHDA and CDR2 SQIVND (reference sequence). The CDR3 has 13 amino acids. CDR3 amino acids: CATLLSRDTEAFF. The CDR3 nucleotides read TGTGCCACCTTACTCTCGCGGGACACTGAAGCTTTCTTT. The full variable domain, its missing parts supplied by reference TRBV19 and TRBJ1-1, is DGGITQSPKYLFRKEGQNVTLSCEQNLNHDAMYWYRQDPGQGLRLIYYSQIVNDFQKGDIAEGYSVSREKKESFPLTVTSAQKNPTAFYLCATLLSRDTEAFFGQGTRLTVV.

The CDR3 spells CASSLPRDSSSYEQYF. Here the CDR3 DNA reads TGCGCCAGCAGCCTCCCCCGGGACAGCAGCTCCTACGAGCAGTACTTC. V usage is TRBV5-1 and J usage is TRBJ2-7; TRBD1 matches 7 bases. Trimming took 4 bases from V and 0 from J; bases not matched to a gene: 10. The V gene's germline CDR1 is SGHRS and CDR2 YFSETQ. CDR3 length equals 16 residues.

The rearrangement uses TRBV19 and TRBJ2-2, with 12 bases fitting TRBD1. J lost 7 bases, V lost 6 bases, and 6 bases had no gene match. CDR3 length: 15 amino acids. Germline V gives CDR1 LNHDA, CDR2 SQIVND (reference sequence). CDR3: CASRPGQGAIGELFF. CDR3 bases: TGTGCCAGTAGACCGGGACAGGGGGCGATCGGGGAGCTGTTTTTT.

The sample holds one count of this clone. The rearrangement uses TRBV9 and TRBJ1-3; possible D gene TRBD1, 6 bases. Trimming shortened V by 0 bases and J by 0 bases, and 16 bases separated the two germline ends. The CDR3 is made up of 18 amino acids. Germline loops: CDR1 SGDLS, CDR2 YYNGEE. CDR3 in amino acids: CASSVEFQGHTSGNTIYF. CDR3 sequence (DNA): TGTGCCAGCAGCGTAGAGTTCCAGGGGCACACCTCTGGAAACACCATATATTTT.

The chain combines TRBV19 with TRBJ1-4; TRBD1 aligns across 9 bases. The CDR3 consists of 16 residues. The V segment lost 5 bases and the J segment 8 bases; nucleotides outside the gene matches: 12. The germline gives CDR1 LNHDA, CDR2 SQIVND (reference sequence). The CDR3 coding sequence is TGTGCCAGTAGTCATATCCCGGGACAGGGAAGGGAAAAACTGTTTTTT. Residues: CASSHIPGQGREKLFF.

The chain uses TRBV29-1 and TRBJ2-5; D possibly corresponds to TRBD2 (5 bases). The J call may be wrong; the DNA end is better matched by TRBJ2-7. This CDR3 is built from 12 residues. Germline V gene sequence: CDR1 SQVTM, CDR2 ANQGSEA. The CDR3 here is CSVGGLTYEQYF. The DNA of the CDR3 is TGCAGCGTTGGTGGACTCACCTACGAGCAGTACTTC.

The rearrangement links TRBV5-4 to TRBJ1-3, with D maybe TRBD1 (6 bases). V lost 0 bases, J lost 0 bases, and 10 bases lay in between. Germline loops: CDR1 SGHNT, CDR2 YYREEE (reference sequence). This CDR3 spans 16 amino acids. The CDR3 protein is CASSLAGVDSGNTIYF. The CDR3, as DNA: TGTGCCAGCAGCTTGGCAGGGGTCGACTCTGGAAACACCATATATTTT.

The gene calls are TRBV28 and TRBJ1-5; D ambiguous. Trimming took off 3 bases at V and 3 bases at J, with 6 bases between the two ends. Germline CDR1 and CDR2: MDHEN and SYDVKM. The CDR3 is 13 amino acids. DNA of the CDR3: TGTGCCAGCAGTTTCCCAGACAATCAGCCCCAGCATTTT. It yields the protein CASSFPDNQPQHF.

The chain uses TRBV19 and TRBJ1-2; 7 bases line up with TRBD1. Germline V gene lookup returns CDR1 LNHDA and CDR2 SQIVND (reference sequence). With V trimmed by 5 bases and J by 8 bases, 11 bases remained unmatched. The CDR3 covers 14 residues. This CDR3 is CASSPQDRPWGYTF. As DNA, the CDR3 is TGTGCCAGTAGTCCCCAGGACAGGCCATGGGGCTACACCTTC.

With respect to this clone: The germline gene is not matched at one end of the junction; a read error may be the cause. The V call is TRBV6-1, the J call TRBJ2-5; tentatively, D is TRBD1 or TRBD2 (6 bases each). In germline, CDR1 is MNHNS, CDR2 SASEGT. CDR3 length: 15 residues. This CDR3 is CASREGGPPSLPQYF. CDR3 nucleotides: TGTGCCAGCAGAGAAGGGGGGCCCCCATCTTTGCCCCAGTACTTC.

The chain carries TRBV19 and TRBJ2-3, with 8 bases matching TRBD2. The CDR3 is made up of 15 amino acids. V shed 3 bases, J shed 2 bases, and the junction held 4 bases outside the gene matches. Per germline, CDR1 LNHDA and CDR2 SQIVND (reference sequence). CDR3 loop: CASSITSGNTDTQYF. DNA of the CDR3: TGTGCCAGTAGTATCACTAGCGGAAACACAGATACGCAGTATTTT. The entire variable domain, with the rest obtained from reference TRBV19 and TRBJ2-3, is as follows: DGGITQSPKYLFRKEGQNVTLSCEQNLNHDAMYWYRQDPGQGLRLIYYSQIVNDFQKGDIAEGYSVSREKKESFPLTVTSAQKNPTAFYLCASSITSGNTDTQYFGPGTRLTVL.

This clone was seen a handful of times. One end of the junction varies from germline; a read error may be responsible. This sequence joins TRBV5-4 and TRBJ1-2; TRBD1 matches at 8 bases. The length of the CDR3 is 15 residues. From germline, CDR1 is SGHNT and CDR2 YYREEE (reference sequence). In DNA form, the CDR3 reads TGTGCCAGCAGCACAGGGACAGGCCAGAACTATGGCTACCCCTTC. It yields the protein CASSTGTGQNYGYPF.

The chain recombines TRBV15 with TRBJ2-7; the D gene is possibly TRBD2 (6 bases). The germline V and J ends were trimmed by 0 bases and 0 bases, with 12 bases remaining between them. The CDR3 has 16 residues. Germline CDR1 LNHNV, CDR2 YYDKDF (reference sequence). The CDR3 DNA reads TGTGCCACCAGCAGAGATAGGAGGGACTCCTCCTACGAGCAGTACTTC. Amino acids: CATSRDRRDSSYEQYF.

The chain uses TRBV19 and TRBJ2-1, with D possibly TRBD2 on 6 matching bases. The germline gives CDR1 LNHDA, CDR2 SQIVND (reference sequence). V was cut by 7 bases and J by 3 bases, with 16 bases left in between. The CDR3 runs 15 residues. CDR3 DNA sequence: TGTGCCAGTACTTATCGGCGGGACGTCTACAATGAGCAGTTCTTC. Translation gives CASTYRRDVYNEQFF.

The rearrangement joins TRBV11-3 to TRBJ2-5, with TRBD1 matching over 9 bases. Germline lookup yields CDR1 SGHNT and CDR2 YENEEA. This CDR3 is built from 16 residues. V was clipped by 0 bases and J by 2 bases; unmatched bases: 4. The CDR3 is CASSLDPGQGQETQYF. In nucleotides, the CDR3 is TGTGCCAGCAGCTTAGACCCGGGACAGGGTCAAGAGACCCAGTACTTC.

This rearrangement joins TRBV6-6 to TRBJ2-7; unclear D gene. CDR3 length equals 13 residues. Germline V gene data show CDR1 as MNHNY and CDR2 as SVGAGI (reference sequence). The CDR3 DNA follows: TGTGCTGTACACCGAGGAATGTCCTACGAGCAGTACTTC. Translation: CAVHRGMSYEQYF.

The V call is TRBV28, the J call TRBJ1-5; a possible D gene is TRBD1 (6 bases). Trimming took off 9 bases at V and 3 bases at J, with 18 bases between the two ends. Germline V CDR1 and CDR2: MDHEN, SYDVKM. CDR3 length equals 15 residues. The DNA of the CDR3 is TGTGCCAGTACTGCCAGGGACACTTACAATCAGCCCCAGCATTTT. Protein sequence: CASTARDTYNQPQHF.

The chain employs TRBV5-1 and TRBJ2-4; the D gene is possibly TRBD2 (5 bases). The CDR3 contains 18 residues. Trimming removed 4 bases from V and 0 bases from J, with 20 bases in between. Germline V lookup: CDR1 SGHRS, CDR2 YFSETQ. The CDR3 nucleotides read TGCGCCAGCAGCGATCCCCGACTGACGGGGAGAGCCAAAAACATTCAGTACTTC. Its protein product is CASSDPRLTGRAKNIQYF.

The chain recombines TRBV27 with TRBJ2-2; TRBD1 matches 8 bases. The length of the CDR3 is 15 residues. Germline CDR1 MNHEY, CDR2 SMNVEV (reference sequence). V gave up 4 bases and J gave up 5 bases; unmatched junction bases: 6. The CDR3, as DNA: TGTGCCAGCAGTTCGACAGGGGCAAGAACCGGGGAGCTGTTTTTT. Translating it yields CASSSTGARTGELFF.

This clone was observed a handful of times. The CDR3 DNA reads TGTGCCAGCAGCTTGGAACCGGCGGGCGGGGACACTGAAGCTTTCTTT. Translated, it gives CASSLEPAGGDTEAFF. The chain carries TRBV5-4 and TRBJ1-1; D unresolved. The germline V gene has CDR1 SGHNT and CDR2 YYREEE (reference sequence). Trimming pared 0 bases from V and 3 bases from J, leaving 15 bases between. This CDR3 is built from 16 residues.

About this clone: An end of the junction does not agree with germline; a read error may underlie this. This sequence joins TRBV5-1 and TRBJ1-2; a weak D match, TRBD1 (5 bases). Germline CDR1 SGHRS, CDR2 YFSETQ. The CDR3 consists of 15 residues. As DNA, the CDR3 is TGCGCCAGCAGCTACGGGCGACAGATTAACTATGGCTACCCCTTC. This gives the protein CASSYGRQINYGYPF.

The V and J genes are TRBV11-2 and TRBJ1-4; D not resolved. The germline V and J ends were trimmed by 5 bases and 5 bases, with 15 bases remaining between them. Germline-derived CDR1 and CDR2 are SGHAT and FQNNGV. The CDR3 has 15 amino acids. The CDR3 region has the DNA TGTGCCAGCAGCCCCCGTCGAGGGCCGAATGAAAAACTGTTTTTT. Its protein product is CASSPRRGPNEKLFF. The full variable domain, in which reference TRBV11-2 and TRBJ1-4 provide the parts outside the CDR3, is EAGVAQSPRYKIIEKRQSVAFWCNPISGHATLYWYQQILGQGPKLLIQFQNNGVVDDSQLPKDRFSAERLKGVDSTLKIQPAKLEDSAVYLCASSPRRGPNEKLFFGSGTQLSVL.

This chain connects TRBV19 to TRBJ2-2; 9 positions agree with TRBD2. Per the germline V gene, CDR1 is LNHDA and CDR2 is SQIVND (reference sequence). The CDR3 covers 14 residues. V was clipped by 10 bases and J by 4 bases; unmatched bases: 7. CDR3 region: CATSWREGTGELFF. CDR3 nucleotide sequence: TGTGCCACCAGCTGGCGGGAGGGCACCGGGGAGCTGTTTTTT.

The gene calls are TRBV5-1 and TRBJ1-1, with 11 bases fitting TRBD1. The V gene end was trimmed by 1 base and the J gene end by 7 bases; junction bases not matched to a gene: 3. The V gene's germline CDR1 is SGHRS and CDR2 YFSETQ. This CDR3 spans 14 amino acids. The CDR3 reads CASSLTGQGGEAFF. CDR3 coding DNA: TGCGCCAGCAGCTTGACGGGACAGGGGGGTGAAGCTTTCTTT. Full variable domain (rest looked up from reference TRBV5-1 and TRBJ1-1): KAGVTQTPRYLIKTRGQQVTLSCSPISGHRSVSWYQQTPGQGLQFLFEYFSETQRNKGNFPGRFSGRQFSNSRSEMNVSTLELGDSALYLCASSLTGQGGEAFFGQGTRLTVV.

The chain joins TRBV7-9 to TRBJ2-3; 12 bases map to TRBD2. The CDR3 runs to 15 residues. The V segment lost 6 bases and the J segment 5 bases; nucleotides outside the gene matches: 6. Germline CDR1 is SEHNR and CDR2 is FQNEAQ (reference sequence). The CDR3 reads CASSFLAGGQDTQYF. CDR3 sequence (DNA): TGTGCCAGCAGTTTTCTAGCGGGGGGGCAAGATACGCAGTATTTT.